Listed below are T cell receptor beta chains from one sample, sequenced in a study of human T cells and chemical hapten exposure. TCRdb independently ran MiXCR on the RACE reads; one entry per CDR3 protein. The sample lists 100,000 or so distinct CDR3 sequences; approximately 11% were seen once. The material was whole blood, obtained in connection with sensitization to the hapten diphenylcyclopropenone (DPC). Receptors were obtained from a woman aged 40 to 50 with alopecia areata. Some clones in this sample may be carry-over from other donors' samples. The CDR3 runs from the conserved cysteine through the conserved F or W. Fields, in order: D gene, clone size, J gene, V gene, CDR3 protein, CDR3 DNA. The D gene is left open where the match is weak. For some rows the clone size is stated as once, few or many, or as a class when expanded; others skip it.

NA NA TRBJ2-3 TRBV13 CASSTGTQTNTQYF TGTGCCAGCAGCACCGGGACACAAACAAATACGCAGTATTTT
NA NA TRBJ2-7 TRBV7-6 CASSPRQGYEQYF TGTGCCAGCAGCCCCCGTCAAGGCTACGAGCAGTACTTC
NA many TRBJ2-7 TRBV20-1 CSAETGFFDEQYF TGCAGTGCCGAAACAGGGTTCTTCGACGAGCAGTACTTC
NA many TRBJ2-1 TRBV12-3/TRBV12-4 CASSTRNEQFF TGTGCCAGCAGTACCCGTAATGAGCAGTTCTTC
TRBD2 NA TRBJ2-5 TRBV20-1 CSATIAGGPGETQYF TGCAGTGCCACCATAGCGGGGGGGCCGGGAGAGACCCAGTACTTC
TRBD1 many TRBJ1-6 TRBV20-1 CSATGGEVSPLHF TGCAGTGCTACAGGGGGCGAGGTTTCACCCCTCCACTTT
NA few TRBJ2-1 TRBV20-1 CSASQGGYNEQFF TGCAGTGCTAGTCAGGGGGGGTACAATGAGCAGTTCTTC
TRBD1 NA TRBJ2-3 TRBV7-7 CASSLGGQGTDTQYF TGTGCTAGCAGCTTAGGGGGACAGGGCACAGATACGCAGTATTTT
NA many TRBJ2-1 TRBV11-2 CASRPTGREVSDEQFF TGTGCCAGCAGACCGACAGGGCGGGAGGTTAGCGATGAGCAGTTCTTC
NA many TRBJ2-1 TRBV6-6 CASSKTSRGISSYNEQFF TGTGCCAGCAGTAAGACTAGTAGGGGGATTAGCTCCTACAATGAGCAGTTCTTC
TRBD2 many TRBJ2-1 TRBV29-1 CSAEGTSGGPSYNEQFF TGCAGCGCTGAGGGTACTAGCGGGGGGCCATCCTACAATGAGCAGTTCTTC
NA many TRBJ2-5 TRBV18 CASSGVAETQYF TGTGCCAGCTCAGGAGTGGCAGAGACCCAGTACTTC
NA many TRBJ2-2 TRBV5-1 CASSLVGSGELFF TGCGCCAGCAGCTTGGTCGGCTCCGGGGAGCTGTTTTTT
NA NA TRBJ2-5 TRBV29-1 CSVPGHSQETQYF TGCAGCGTTCCGGGGCATTCCCAAGAGACCCAGTACTTC
TRBD2 NA TRBJ2-7 TRBV7-2 CASGLASREQYF TGTGCCAGCGGACTAGCTTCGCGGGAGCAGTACTTC
NA few TRBJ1-2 TRBV7-8 CASSPIGSGYTF TGTGCCAGCAGCCCTATTGGCTCCGGCTACACCTTC
TRBD1 many TRBJ2-6 TRBV6-5 CASSYSSGQGRGANVLTF TGTGCCAGCAGTTACTCGTCGGGACAGGGACGAGGGGCCAACGTCCTGACTTTC
NA few TRBJ2-7 TRBV10-2 CASSDGSASSYEQYF TGCGCCAGCAGTGATGGTAGCGCGAGCTCCTACGAGCAGTACTTC
NA many TRBJ2-3 TRBV20-1 CSALRDAGRGTDTQYF TGCAGTGCTCTCCGGGACGCCGGCCGAGGCACAGATACGCAGTATTTT
NA many TRBJ2-5 TRBV7-2 CASSSLWQETQYF TGTGCCAGCAGCTCCCTCTGGCAAGAGACCCAGTACTTC
NA few TRBJ2-7 TRBV11-2 CASSEFQGEQYF TGTGCCAGCAGCGAATTTCAGGGAGAGCAGTACTTC
NA NA TRBJ2-2 TRBV29-1 CSIRGAGELFF TGCAGCATAAGGGGGGCCGGGGAGCTGTTTTTT
NA few TRBJ1-2 TRBV5-5 CASSVPTTMYNYGYTF TGTGCCAGCAGCGTACCGACTACAATGTATAACTATGGCTACACCTTC
TRBD2 many TRBJ2-5 TRBV7-8 CASSSRTSGGALETQYF TGTGCCAGCAGCTCCCGGACTAGCGGGGGGGCCCTCGAGACCCAGTACTTC
TRBD1 many TRBJ1-1 TRBV12-3/TRBV12-4 CASSAGTGSVAFF TGTGCCAGCAGCGCCGGGACAGGGAGTGTGGCTTTCTTT
NA many TRBJ1-5 TRBV30 CAWARGQGNQPQHF TGTGCCTGGGCCCGGGGGCAGGGGAATCAGCCCCAGCATTTT
TRBD2 few TRBJ2-2 TRBV5-4 CASSPGTSRNTGELFF TGTGCCAGCAGCCCTGGGACTAGCAGGAACACCGGGGAGCTGTTTTTT
NA NA TRBJ2-5 TRBV7-9 CASSHRAGETQYF TGTGCCAGCAGCCACAGGGCTGGGGAGACCCAGTACTTC
NA NA TRBJ2-5 TRBV27 CASRDFGTQYF TGTGCCAGCAGGGACTTCGGGACCCAGTACTTC
NA NA TRBJ2-7 TRBV28 CASSLARVPYEQYF TGTGCCAGCAGTTTGGCCCGGGTACCCTACGAGCAGTACTTC
NA NA TRBJ1-3 TRBV7-2 CASSSSGTPGNTIYF TGTGCCAGCAGCTCCTCAGGGACCCCTGGAAACACCATATATTTT
TRBD2 NA TRBJ2-7 TRBV7-2 CASSLAHAGGLESF TGTGCCAGCAGCTTAGCTCACGCGGGAGGCCTGGAGTCGTTC
NA few TRBJ1-1 TRBV18 CASSPSRKNTEAFF TGTGCCAGCTCACCAAGTCGAAAAAACACTGAAGCTTTCTTT
TRBD2 many TRBJ2-2 TRBV14 CASSQGRTSGSTGELFF TGTGCCAGCAGCCAAGGGAGGACTAGCGGTAGCACCGGGGAGCTGTTTTTT
NA NA TRBJ2-1 TRBV7-9 CASRIIGGNEQFF TGTGCCAGCAGAATCATAGGGGGTAATGAGCAGTTCTTC